What follows are 21 T cell receptor beta chains derived from one specimen sequenced in a study of blood T cell repertoires in COVID-19. Profiled with immunoSEQ multiplex PCR; TCRdb holds only in-frame clones, not every one. The sample includes some 300,000 clones, roughly 91% of them seen just once. Input material: PBMCs or T cells enriched from blood (not recorded which). These receptors were collected from an older woman in a cohort exposed to, infected with or recovered from COVID-19 (not recorded which).

This rearrangement joins TRBV7-3 to TRBJ2-7; D may be TRBD2 (5 bases). CDR1 and CDR2 (germline): SGHTA, FQGTGA. The CDR3 sequence is 14 residues long. The V end lost 2 bases, the J end lost 2 bases, and 10 bases lay between the germline ends. CDR3 in amino acids: CASSLEPAAYEQYF. The CDR3 nucleotides read TGTGCCAGCAGCTTAGAGCCAGCGGCCTACGAGCAGTACTTC. Full variable domain (remainder filled in from reference TRBV7-3 and TRBJ2-7): GAGVSQTPSNKVTEKGKYVELRCDPISGHTALYWYRQSLGQGPEFLIYFQGTGAADDSGLPNDRFFAVRPEGSVSTLKIQRTERGDSAVYLCASSLEPAAYEQYFGPGTRLTVT.

This rearrangement joins TRBV5-1 to TRBJ2-2; D perhaps matches TRBD1 (6 bases). The CDR3 covers 16 residues. The germline gives CDR1 SGHRS, CDR2 YFSETQ. V was trimmed by 5 bases and J by 1 base, leaving 15 bases between them. CDR3 in DNA: TGCGCCAGCAGGCCTGACAGGAATTTGAACACCGGGGAGCTGTTTTTT. Its protein is CASRPDRNLNTGELFF. Full variable domain (missing parts from reference TRBV5-1 and TRBJ2-2): KAGVTQTPRYLIKTRGQQVTLSCSPISGHRSVSWYQQTPGQGLQFLFEYFSETQRNKGNFPGRFSGRQFSNSRSEMNVSTLELGDSALYLCASRPDRNLNTGELFFGEGSRLTVL.

This clone was recorded only once. The chain carries TRBV6-2 or TRBV6-3 and TRBJ2-7; D gene ambiguous. Trimming shortened V by 2 bases and J by 2 bases, and 4 bases separated the two germline ends. The V gene's germline CDR1 is MNHEY and CDR2 SVGEGT. The CDR3 is 12 amino acids. CDR3 loop: CASSYPAYEQYF. CDR3 in DNA: TGTGCCAGCAGTTACCCTGCCTACGAGCAGTACTTC.

This clone has only one observation. V and J are TRBV9 and TRBJ2-5; maybe TRBD2 (5 bases). The CDR3 spans 16 residues. Trimming removed 0 bases from V and 2 bases from J, with 14 bases in between. Germline loops: CDR1 SGDLS, CDR2 YYNGEE. CDR3 loop: CASSVAAAVGQETQYF. In DNA form, the CDR3 reads TGTGCCAGCAGCGTAGCAGCAGCGGTGGGGCAAGAGACCCAGTACTTC.

This clone was observed a single time. At one end, the junction sequence differs from germline, possibly due to a read error. The chain has TRBV7-7 and TRBJ2-7; the match to TRBD1 covers 9 bases. Germline loops: CDR1 SSHAT, CDR2 FNYEAQ (reference sequence). The CDR3 has 17 amino acids. The CDR3 coding sequence is TGTGCTAGCAGCTTACACGCGGTGGGGACAGGGATGCCCGAGCAGTACTTC. Translating it yields CASSLHAVGTGMPEQYF.

The chain joins TRBV7-3 to TRBJ2-7, with 8 positions matching TRBD2. Germline V gene lookup returns CDR1 SGHTA and CDR2 FQGTGA. This CDR3 region has 16 residues. V was pared by 5 bases and J by 4 bases, with 13 bases of the junction left unmatched. The CDR3 region has the DNA TGTGCCAGCAGCCGGGGAGCGGGAGTTCCCCTATACGAGCAGTACTTC. Translated, it gives CASSRGAGVPLYEQYF.

The table lists this clone with a few counts. The rearrangement links TRBV5-6 to TRBJ1-2, with TRBD1 matching 7 bases. CDR1 is SGHDT, CDR2 YYEEEE, per germline. This CDR3 has 14 amino acids. Unmatched junction bases numbered 4, after V lost 3 bases and J lost 2 bases. The CDR3 coding sequence is TGTGCCAGCAGCTCGGGACAGAGGAACTATGGCTACACCTTC. It is translated as CASSSGQRNYGYTF.

J is TRBJ1-3 and V is TRBV5-6, with D possibly being TRBD1 (5 bases). This CDR3 has 16 residues. The V gene's germline CDR1 is SGHDT and CDR2 YYEEEE. V was pared by 4 bases and J by 0 bases, with 14 bases between. The CDR3 loop reads CASSPTDRTSGNTIYF. The CDR3 bases are TGTGCCAGCAGCCCGACCGACAGAACCTCTGGAAACACCATATATTTT.

This clone has a single count. This chain joins TRBV4-2 and TRBJ1-5; D unresolved. Looked up from germline, CDR1 is LGHNA and CDR2 is YNFKEQ. CDR3 size: 15 residues. The ends were cut back, 2 bases at V and 0 bases at J, with 8 bases in the middle. CDR3 sequence: CASSQMYGSNQPQHF. For the CDR3, the DNA is TGTGCCAGCAGCCAAATGTACGGTAGCAATCAGCCCCAGCATTTT.

V gene TRBV7-9 combines with J gene TRBJ2-1; 8 nucleotides align to TRBD2. Germline-derived CDR1 and CDR2 are SEHNR and FQNEAQ (reference sequence). Losses at the gene ends were 5 bases for V and 4 bases for J; bases not matched to a gene: 7. CDR3 length: 15 residues. The CDR3 DNA is TGTGCCAGCAGCCCCACCGGGACTAGGTACAATGAGCAGTTCTTC. It encodes CASSPTGTRYNEQFF.

This chain links TRBV12-3 or TRBV12-4 with TRBJ2-1; 9 nucleotides align to TRBD2. The CDR3 loop spans 13 amino acids. Germline trimming cut 7 bases from V and 10 bases from J; bases unmatched to any gene: 8. The chain's CDR3 is CASTIAGVREQFF. The CDR3 DNA reads as TGTGCCAGCACAATAGCGGGAGTAAGGGAGCAGTTCTTC.

The chain recombines TRBV7-9 with TRBJ1-1; 8 nucleotides agree with TRBD1. This CDR3 contains 11 residues. V was pared by 5 bases and J by 10 bases, with 3 bases of the junction left unmatched. CDR1 is SEHNR and CDR2 is FQNEAQ in the germline V gene (reference sequence). The CDR3, as DNA: TGTGCCAGCAGCCCTGGACAGGGAGCTTTCTTT. Translation gives CASSPGQGAFF.

This clone was seen once. The CDR3 does not end in the conserved phenylalanine or tryptophan, so this is likely a read error. The DNA is left out, because the CDR3 cannot be placed on it with certainty; the CDR3 is given as TCRdb lists it. The rearrangement links TRBV4-2 to TRBJ2-7; the table's D call, TRBD2, has no DNA check behind it. The CDR3 has 13 amino acids, counting both end residues. Germline V lookup: CDR1 LGHNA, CDR2 YNFKEQ. The CDR3 is CASSQVYTSGPLR.

The J gene is TRBJ2-7, the V gene TRBV29-1; TRBD1 matches 10 bases. V dropped 6 bases and J dropped 5; count of bases not matched to a gene: 4. Germline-derived CDR1 and CDR2 are SQVTM and ANQGSEA. The CDR3 spans 12 residues. The CDR3 DNA sequence: TGCAGCGTGTCGGGACAGGGGAACGAGCAGTACTTC. It translates to CSVSGQGNEQYF.

This chain uses TRBV7-2 with TRBJ2-7; TRBD1 might be the D (5 bases). This CDR3 is 14 amino acids long. Per germline, CDR1 SGHTA and CDR2 FQGNSA. V lost 5 bases, J lost 4 bases, and 15 bases lay in between. The CDR3 coding sequence is TGTGCCAGCAGCCCCCAGCGCAGGGTTTACGAGCAGTACTTC. Translating it yields CASSPQRRVYEQYF.

The CDR3 DNA sequence: TGTGCCAGCAGCCCGCCACAGGGGGCAGGACAAAAGACCCAGTACTTC. It is translated as CASSPPQGAGQKTQYF. The chain couples TRBV3-1 (or the pseudogene TRBV3-2) to TRBJ2-5, with 9 positions matching TRBD1. Germline V CDR1 and CDR2: LGHDT, YNNKEL (reference sequence). V was clipped by 4 bases and J by 6 bases; unmatched bases: 12. The length of the CDR3 is 16 residues.

The V and J genes are TRBV28 and TRBJ2-7; possible D gene TRBD2, 5 bases. Trimming took 1 base from V and 6 from J, leaving 13 bases between them. Per germline, CDR1 MDHEN and CDR2 SYDVKM. This CDR3 is 14 amino acids long. The CDR3 loop is CASSLSPGLGEQYF. In nucleotides, the CDR3 is TGTGCCAGCAGTTTATCCCCTGGACTCGGCGAGCAGTACTTC.

Comments on this clone: Compared with germline, one end of the junction differs, possibly owing to a read error. The chain employs TRBV6-1 and TRBJ2-7; D is possibly TRBD1 (6 bases). Germline assignment: CDR1 MNHNS and CDR2 SASEGT. The CDR3 contains 13 residues. The CDR3 nucleotides are TGTGCCAGCAGTAAAGCACAGGGTTACGAGCAGTACTTC. Amino acids: CASSKAQGYEQYF.

This clone was seen only a few times. The chain employs TRBV6-2 or TRBV6-3 and TRBJ2-7, with TRBD1 matching over 7 bases. Trimming cost V 4 bases and J 7 bases; bases outside gene matches: 7. Germline values: CDR1 MNHEY, CDR2 SVGEGT. CDR3 size: 13 residues. In nucleotides, the CDR3 is TGTGCCAGCAGTTGGAACAGGGGCCTAGAGCAGTACTTC. It is translated as CASSWNRGLEQYF.

This rearrangement joins TRBV2 to TRBJ2-3; 10 nucleotides line up with TRBD2. V shed 7 bases, J shed 0 bases, and the junction held 10 bases outside the gene matches. Germline CDR1 SNHLY, CDR2 FYNNEI. CDR3 length: 17 amino acids. The CDR3 sequence: CASTTWTSGLSTDTQYF. DNA of the CDR3: TGTGCCAGCACTACCTGGACTAGCGGACTTAGCACAGATACGCAGTATTTT.

The chain recombines TRBV2 with TRBJ1-1; 9 bases line up with TRBD1. This CDR3 has 15 amino acids. Germline CDR1 reads SNHLY; CDR2 reads FYNNEI. Germline trimming cut 1 base from V and 5 bases from J; bases unmatched to any gene: 5. For the CDR3, the DNA is TGTGCCAGCAGTGAAGACAGGGGGCGAGAGACTGAAGCTTTCTTT. This gives the protein CASSEDRGRETEAFF.